These 9 T cell receptor beta chains came from one sample sequenced in a study of beta chain features in type 1 diabetes. The investigators reverse transcribed all of the isolated RNA, so they sequenced expressed TCRB transcripts. Sequenced by immunoSEQ multiplex PCR; TCRdb stores in-frame clones only, minus some. The data contain about 290,000 clones, 7% to 9% of them singletons. Sequenced: central memory CD4+ T cells from blood. The receptors shown here come from a woman aged 18-29 years in good health.

The chain employs TRBV30 and TRBJ2-1, with TRBD2 as a possible D gene (5 bases). The V gene lost 4 bases and the J gene lost 0 bases, with 10 bases spanning the gap. In germline, CDR1 is GTSNPN, CDR2 SVGIG (reference sequence). This CDR3 contains 14 residues. The CDR3 DNA follows: TGTGCCTGGACTCCGGGAAGCTCCTACAATGAGCAGTTCTTC. This encodes CAWTPGSSYNEQFF.

The chain joins TRBV27 to TRBJ1-1; D perhaps matches TRBD1 (5 bases). Deletions cut 4 bases from V and 1 base from J, with 7 bases between. Looked up from germline, CDR1 is MNHEY and CDR2 is SMNVEV (reference sequence). The CDR3 has 13 residues. DNA of the CDR3: TGTGCCAGCAGTTGGCAGGGGAACACTGAAGCTTTCTTT. Protein sequence: CASSWQGNTEAFF.

This chain uses TRBV7-9 with TRBJ1-1; the D is unclear. V was pared by 2 bases and J by 4 bases, with 5 bases between. The CDR3 extends over 12 amino acids. CDR1 and CDR2 (germline): SEHNR, FQNEAQ (reference sequence). The CDR3 DNA reads TGTGCCAGCAGCTTATCGACCACTGAAGCTTTCTTT. This gives the protein CASSLSTTEAFF.

This clone came up a few times. J is TRBJ2-7 and V is TRBV6-1; D unclear. There are 14 residues in the CDR3. The germline gives CDR1 MNHNS, CDR2 SASEGT. Trimming pared 5 bases from V and 0 bases from J, leaving 11 bases between. The CDR3 DNA follows: TGTGCCAGCAGTCGGACGGCTAGCTCCTACGAGCAGTACTTC. Translating gives CASSRTASSYEQYF.

This chain links TRBV5-6 with TRBJ2-1; the D is unclear. V lost 4 bases and J lost 3, with 11 bases in between. The CDR3 loop spans 14 amino acids. CDR1 and CDR2 (germline): SGHDT, YYEEEE. The CDR3 DNA sequence: TGTGCCAGCAGCCTTGGGCCGAACTACAATGAGCAGTTCTTC. Translated: CASSLGPNYNEQFF.

V usage is TRBV7-6 and J usage is TRBJ2-5; D ambiguous. The CDR3 has 14 residues. CDR1 and CDR2 (germline): SGHVS, FNYEAQ. Trimming cost V 3 bases and J 7 bases, with 15 bases left between them. The CDR3 spells CASSLGSEVWTQYF. The DNA for the CDR3 is TGTGCCAGCAGCTTGGGATCTGAGGTGTGGACCCAGTACTTC. Filled out from reference TRBV7-6 and TRBJ2-5, the complete variable domain reads GAGVSQSPRYKVTKRGQDVALRCDPISGHVSLYWYRQALGQGPEFLTYFNYEAQQDKSGLPNDRFSAERPEGSISTLTIQRTEQRDSAMYRCASSLGSEVWTQYFGPGTRLLVL.

This clone was recorded many times. This sequence joins TRBV28 and TRBJ2-7; 9 positions match TRBD1. V was pared by 6 bases and J by 3 bases, with 6 bases of the junction left unmatched. CDR3 length: 14 amino acids. Germline loops: CDR1 MDHEN, CDR2 SYDVKM. CDR3 sequence: CASRTGTGNYEQYV. In DNA form, the CDR3 reads TGTGCCAGCAGAACCGGGACAGGGAACTACGAGCAGTACGTC.

This clone was seen only a few times. Germline and junction disagree at one end, which may indicate a read error. The chain employs TRBV6-5 and TRBJ1-1; D gene ambiguous. The germline gives CDR1 MNHEY, CDR2 SVGAGI. CDR3 length: 16 residues. CDR3 protein: CASIYGVKDLNTEAFF. As DNA, the CDR3 is TGTGCCAGCATTTACGGGGTAAAGGATTTGAACACTGAAGCTTTCTTT.

This clone appeared a few times. V usage is TRBV7-9 and J usage is TRBJ2-2, with a possible D match to TRBD2 (5 bases). V was cut by 0 bases and J by 5 bases, with 7 bases left in between. Germline V CDR1 and CDR2: SEHNR, FQNEAQ (reference sequence). This CDR3 is 14 amino acids long. CDR3 DNA: TGTGCCAGCAGCTTAGCGGGAGCGACCGGGGAGCTGTTTTTT. This translates into CASSLAGATGELFF.